These 2 T cell receptor beta chains were sequenced from one sample in a study of glioma-infiltrating T cells. TCR alpha and beta CDR3 regions were amplified from RNA using iRepertoire nested multiplex PCR. TCRdb called the multiplex PCR reads again in MiXCR, with one record for every CDR3 protein. The repertoire holds approximately 400,000 distinct CDR3 sequences, 41% seen once, with approximately 12% in the top ten. Sequences were obtained from glioma tissue, nonneoplastic brain tissue, or PBMCs (not recorded which). All receptors come from a human donor with low-grade glioma or glioblastoma, undergoing nonglioma brain surgery, or in good health (not recorded which).

This clonotype was counted between two and nine times. The chain has TRBV4-3 and TRBJ1-2; a possible D gene is TRBD1 (5 bases). The CDR3 is 17 residues long. The V end lost 0 bases, the J end lost 3 bases, and 17 bases lay between the germline ends. Looked up from germline, CDR1 is LGHNA and CDR2 is YSLEER. This chain's CDR3 is CASSQDRSPRGDYGYTF. For the CDR3, the DNA is TGCGCCAGCAGCCAAGATCGTTCTCCGCGGGGCGACTATGGCTACACCTTC.

This clonotype was seen a single time. At one boundary the junction diverges from the germline segment, which might be a read error. The rearrangement joins TRBV7-2 to TRBJ2-5; D ambiguous. Germline CDR1 SGHTA, CDR2 FQGNSA. CDR3 size: 11 residues. The CDR3 loop is CANSLTYALYF. CDR3 DNA sequence: TGTGCCAACAGCCTTACTTATGCCCTGTACTTC.